The rows below give T cell receptor beta chains drawn from one sample of a study of response to subunit inactivated influenza vaccine. Each CDR3 protein gets one entry after TCRdb re-called the RT-PCR reads with MiXCR. This table holds roughly 630,000 distinct CDR3 sequences, 14% found once. The sequencing used PBMCs from blood, collected 14 to 15 days before vaccination. The receptors shown here come from a man between 45 and 60 years old who received an inactivated influenza vaccine. Both conserved end residues are part of each CDR3. A D gene is named only where the DNA matches it firmly. Some rows have no size entry. The others give once, few or many, or a class for an expanded clone.

size: many
D: TRBD2
V: TRBV6-1
J: TRBJ2-5
CDR3: CASRTSRSGRAGETQYF
DNA: TGTGCCAGCAGGACAAGTCGGAGCGGGAGGGCCGGGGAGACCCAGTACTTC

size: few
D: -
V: TRBV6-1
J: TRBJ2-3
CDR3: CASRVDGTDTQYF
DNA: TGTGCCAGTCGAGTAGACGGCACAGATACGCAGTATTTT

size: few
D: -
V: TRBV3-1
J: TRBJ1-5
CDR3: CASSQGAGFWQPQHF
DNA: TGTGCCAGCAGCCAAGGGGCTGGGTTTTGGCAGCCCCAGCATTTT

size: -
D: TRBD1
V: TRBV3-1
J: TRBJ1-2
CDR3: CASSQRTGNRNYGYTF
DNA: TGTGCCAGCAGCCAAAGGACAGGGAACCGCAACTATGGCTACACCTTC

size: -
D: TRBD2
V: TRBV5-1
J: TRBJ2-7
CDR3: CASSYKTSGGYEQYF
DNA: TGCGCCAGCAGCTACAAGACTAGCGGGGGCTACGAGCAGTACTTC

size: -
D: TRBD1
V: TRBV20-1
J: TRBJ2-1
CDR3: CSARGQGAYNEQFF
DNA: TGCAGCGCGCGGGGACAGGGGGCCTACAATGAGCAGTTCTTC

size: few
D: -
V: TRBV28
J: TRBJ1-2
CDR3: CASSLVAKRNHGYTF
DNA: TGTGCCAGCAGTTTAGTAGCCAAGCGTAACCATGGCTACACCTTC

size: few
D: -
V: TRBV9
J: TRBJ1-4
CDR3: CASSVAPGATNEKLFF
DNA: TGTGCCAGCAGCGTAGCTCCGGGGGCAACTAATGAAAAACTGTTTTTT

size: few
D: TRBD1
V: TRBV14
J: TRBJ2-5
CDR3: CASSRGIDRVGETQYF
DNA: TGTGCCAGCAGCCGAGGAATTGACAGGGTGGGAGAGACCCAGTACTTC

size: -
D: -
V: TRBV20-1
J: TRBJ2-1
CDR3: CSKRAFNEQFF
DNA: TGCTCAAAGAGGGCCTTCAATGAGCAGTTCTTC

size: few
D: TRBD2
V: TRBV20-1
J: TRBJ2-1
CDR3: CSARGTSGDSYNEQFF
DNA: TGCAGTGCTAGAGGGACTAGCGGCGACTCCTACAATGAGCAGTTCTTC

size: many
D: -
V: TRBV29-1
J: TRBJ1-1
CDR3: CSVDRNTEAFF
DNA: TGCAGCGTTGACAGGAACACTGAAGCTTTCTTT

size: -
D: TRBD1
V: TRBV5-1
J: TRBJ2-3
CDR3: CASQGTASTDTQYF
DNA: TGCGCCAGCCAAGGGACAGCGAGCACAGATACGCAGTATTTT

size: few
D: TRBD2
V: TRBV10-3
J: TRBJ2-2
CDR3: CAISETFLASGSLTGELFF
DNA: TGTGCCATCAGTGAGACATTTTTGGCTAGCGGGAGTTTGACCGGGGAGCTGTTTTTT

size: few
D: TRBD2
V: TRBV28
J: TRBJ2-7
CDR3: CASSPTGLAGDEQYF
DNA: TGTGCCAGCAGCCCGACCGGACTAGCGGGAGACGAGCAGTACTTC

size: many
D: -
V: TRBV6-2/TRBV6-3
J: TRBJ1-1
CDR3: CASSWQANTEAFF
DNA: TGTGCCAGCAGTTGGCAGGCGAACACTGAAGCTTTCTTT

size: -
D: -
V: TRBV6-2/TRBV6-3
J: TRBJ1-1
CDR3: CASSYLLGQTTTIMNTEAFF
DNA: TGTGCCAGCAGTTACCTACTCGGACAGACTACTACTATCATGAACACTGAAGCTTTCTTT